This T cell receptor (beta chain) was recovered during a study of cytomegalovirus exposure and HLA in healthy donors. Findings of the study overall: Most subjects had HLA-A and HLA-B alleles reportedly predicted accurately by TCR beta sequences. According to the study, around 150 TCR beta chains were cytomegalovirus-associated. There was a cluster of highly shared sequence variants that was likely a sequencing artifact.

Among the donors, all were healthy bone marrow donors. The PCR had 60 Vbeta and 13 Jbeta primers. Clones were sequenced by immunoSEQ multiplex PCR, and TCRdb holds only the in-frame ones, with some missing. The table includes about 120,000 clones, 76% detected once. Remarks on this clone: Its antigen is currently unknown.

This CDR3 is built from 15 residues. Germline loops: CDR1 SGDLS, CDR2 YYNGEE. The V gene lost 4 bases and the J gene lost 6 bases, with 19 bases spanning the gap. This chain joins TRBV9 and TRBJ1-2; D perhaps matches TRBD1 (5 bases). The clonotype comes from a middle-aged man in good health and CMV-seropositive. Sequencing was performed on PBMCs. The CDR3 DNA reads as TGTGCCAGCAGCCCGGCTTTTTTGGGAGGGGATGGCTACACCTTC. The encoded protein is CASSPAFLGGDGYTF.